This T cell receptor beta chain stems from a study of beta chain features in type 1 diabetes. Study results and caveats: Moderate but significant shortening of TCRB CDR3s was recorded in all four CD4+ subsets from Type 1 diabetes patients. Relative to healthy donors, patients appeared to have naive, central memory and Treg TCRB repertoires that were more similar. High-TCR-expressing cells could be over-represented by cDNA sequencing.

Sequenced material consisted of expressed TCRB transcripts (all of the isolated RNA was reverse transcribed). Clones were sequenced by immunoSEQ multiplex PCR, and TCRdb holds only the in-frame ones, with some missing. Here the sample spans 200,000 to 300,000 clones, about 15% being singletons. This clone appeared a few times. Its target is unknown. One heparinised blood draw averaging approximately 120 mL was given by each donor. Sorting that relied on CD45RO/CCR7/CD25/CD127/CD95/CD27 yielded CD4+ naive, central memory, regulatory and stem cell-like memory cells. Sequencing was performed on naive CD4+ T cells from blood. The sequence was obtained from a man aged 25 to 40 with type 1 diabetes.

The CDR3 DNA sequence: TGTGCCAGCAGCTGGGGACAGGGATGGACTGAAGCTTTCTTT. Protein sequence: CASSWGQGWTEAFF. The J gene is TRBJ1-1, the V gene TRBV7-2, with 9 nucleotides matching TRBD1. The V gene end was trimmed by 4 bases and the J gene end by 5 bases; junction bases not matched to a gene: 5. Germline CDR1 SGHTA, CDR2 FQGNSA. There are 14 residues in the CDR3.